This TCR beta chain was captured in a study of T cells in Graves' hyperthyroidism and ophthalmopathy. The TCR beta CDR3 regions underwent amplification using RNA transcripts as the source. The HTBI primer set drove a first-round RT-PCR of the TCR CDR3. TCRdb itself ran the multiplex PCR reads through MiXCR, one entry per CDR3 protein. Among under 450,000 distinct CDR3 sequences listed, about 15% were seen once. This clonotype was found many times. The junction departs from the called germline gene at one end, perhaps through a read error. Diagnostic assessment was based on clinical symptoms, serum thyroxine and TRAb, thyroid ultrasound and orbital computed tomography. The CDR3 loop spans 15 amino acids. Germline CDR1 and CDR2: SGHDT and YYEEEE.

The source of this sequence is a woman in her 30s with Graves' hyperthyroidism that later progressed to Graves' ophthalmopathy. The material sequenced was blood. The rearrangement uses TRBV5-6 and TRBJ1-2; TRBD1 aligns across 9 bases. The CDR3 loop is CASSGTGSGNSGYTF. CDR3 coding DNA: TGTGCCAGCAGCGGGACAGGGTCGGGGAACTCTGGCTACACCTTC.